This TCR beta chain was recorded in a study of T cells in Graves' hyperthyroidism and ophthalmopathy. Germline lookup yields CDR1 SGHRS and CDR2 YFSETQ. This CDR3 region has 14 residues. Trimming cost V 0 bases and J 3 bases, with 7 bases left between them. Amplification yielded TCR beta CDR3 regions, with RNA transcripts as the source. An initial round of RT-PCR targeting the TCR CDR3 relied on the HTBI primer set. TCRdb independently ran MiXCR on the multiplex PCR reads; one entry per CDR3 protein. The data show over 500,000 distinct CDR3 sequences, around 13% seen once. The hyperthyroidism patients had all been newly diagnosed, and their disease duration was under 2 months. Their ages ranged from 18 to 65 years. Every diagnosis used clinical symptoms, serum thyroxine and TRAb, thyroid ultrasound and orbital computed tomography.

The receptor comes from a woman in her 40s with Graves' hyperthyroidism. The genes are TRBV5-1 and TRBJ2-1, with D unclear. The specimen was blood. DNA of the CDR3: TGCGCCAGCAGCTTGGACGAAAGCTACAATGAGCAGTTCTTC. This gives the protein CASSLDESYNEQFF.